The present T cell receptor beta chain was sequenced within a study of response to subunit inactivated influenza vaccine. Study results and limitations: The authors proposed limited new T cell recruitment per seasonal influenza vaccination.

One entry per CDR3 protein, called by TCRdb with MiXCR from the RT-PCR reads. The data hold some 850,000 distinct CDR3 sequences, with about 18% observed a single time. As to this clonotype: The antigen is undetermined.

The TCR was taken from a man aged 45 to 65 who received an inactivated influenza vaccine. Sample: PBMCs from blood, taken about 5 days after vaccination.

CDR3 residues: CASSLSTGGTYEQYF. In DNA form, the CDR3 reads TGTGCCAGCAGTTTAAGCACTGGGGGGACCTACGAGCAGTACTTC. V usage is TRBV12-3 or TRBV12-4 and J usage is TRBJ2-7; D possibly corresponds to TRBD2 (6 bases). Trimming left V 2 bases short and J 2 bases short, with 13 bases between. The CDR3 runs 15 residues.